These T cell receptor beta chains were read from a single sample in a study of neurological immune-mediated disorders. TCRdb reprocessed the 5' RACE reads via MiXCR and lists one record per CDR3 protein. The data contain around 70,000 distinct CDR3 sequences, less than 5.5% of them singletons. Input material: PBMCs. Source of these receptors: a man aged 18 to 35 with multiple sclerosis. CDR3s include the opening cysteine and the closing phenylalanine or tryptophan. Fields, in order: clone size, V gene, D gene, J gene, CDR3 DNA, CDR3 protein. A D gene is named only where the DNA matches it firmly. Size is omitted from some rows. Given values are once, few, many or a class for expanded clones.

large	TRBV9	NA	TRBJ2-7	TGTGCCAGCAGCGTCTCAGCGGGTATTACCTACGAGCAGTACTTC	CASSVSAGITYEQYF
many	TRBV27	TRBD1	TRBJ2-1	TGTGCCAGCAGTACCGCGACAGGGGTGGTCTCCTACAATGAGCAGTTCTTC	CASSTATGVVSYNEQFF
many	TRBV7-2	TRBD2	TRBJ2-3	TGTGCCAGCAGCTTAGATAGCGGGAGGACAGATACGCAGTATTTT	CASSLDSGRTDTQYF
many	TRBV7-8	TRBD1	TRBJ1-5	TGTGCCAGCAGAGCCGACAGGGCCTTAAATCAGCCCCAGCATTTT	CASRADRALNQPQHF
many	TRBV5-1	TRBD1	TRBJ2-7	TGCGCCAGCACTCCTGGGACAGGAACCTACGAGCAGTACTTC	CASTPGTGTYEQYF
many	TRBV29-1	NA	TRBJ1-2	TGCAGCGTTAGGGGTTCAGGGGACTATGGCTACACCTTC	CSVRGSGDYGYTF
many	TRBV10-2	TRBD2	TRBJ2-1	TGCGCCAGCGGGGACGAGCGGGGGGACCACAATGAGCAGTTCTTC	CASGDERGDHNEQFF
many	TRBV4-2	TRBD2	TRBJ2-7	TGTGCCAGCAGCCCGGGACTAGCAGTCCACGAGCAGTACTTC	CASSPGLAVHEQYF
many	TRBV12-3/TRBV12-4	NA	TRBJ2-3	TGTGCCAGCAGCTGGGGAGATACGCAGTATTTT	CASSWGDTQYF
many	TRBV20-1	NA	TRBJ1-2	TGCAGCCAAAACGGGGCAGGGAACTATGGCTACACCTTC	CSQNGAGNYGYTF
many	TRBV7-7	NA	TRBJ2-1	TGTGCCAGCAGCTTAGGGGGGGGGCCCCCCTACAATGAGCAGTTCTTC	CASSLGGGPPYNEQFF
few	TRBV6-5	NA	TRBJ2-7	TGTGCCAGCAGCTCCCGAGGTCCCCCCAACGAACAGTACTTC	CASSSRGPPNEQYF
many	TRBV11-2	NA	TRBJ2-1	TGTGCCAGCAGCCCCGCGGGGGCCCTGATCCCTGAGCAGTTCTTC	CASSPAGALIPEQFF
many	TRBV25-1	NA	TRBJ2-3	TGTGCCAGCAGTGAATTCCCGGTATCTAGCACAGATACGCAGTATTTT	CASSEFPVSSTDTQYF
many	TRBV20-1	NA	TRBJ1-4	TGCAGTGCCTGCGGGGAACCGGATAATGAAAAACTGTTTTTT	CSACGEPDNEKLFF
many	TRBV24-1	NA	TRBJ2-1	TGTGCCACCAGTGATTCAGGACTGTATGAGCAGTTCTTC	CATSDSGLYEQFF
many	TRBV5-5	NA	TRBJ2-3	TGTGCCAGCAGCTTGTTTTGGACCTTTGATACGCAGTATTTT	CASSLFWTFDTQYF
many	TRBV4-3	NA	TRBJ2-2	TGCGCCAGCAGCCAAGCGGCAGCGAACACCGGGGAGCTGTTTTTT	CASSQAAANTGELFF
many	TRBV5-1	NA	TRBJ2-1	TGCGCCAGCAGCTTCGGGGGCGCGGCTGGCTACAATGAGCAGTTCTTC	CASSFGGAAGYNEQFF
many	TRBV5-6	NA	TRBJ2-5	TGTGCCAGCACCATGATCGGCAACCAAGAGACCCAGTACTTC	CASTMIGNQETQYF
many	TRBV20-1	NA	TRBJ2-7	TGCAGTGCTAGAGTACGGGTGGACGCCTACGAGCAGTACTTC	CSARVRVDAYEQYF
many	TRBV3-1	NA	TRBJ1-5	TGTGCCAGCAGCCAAGATAGGGTGGCTCAGCCCCAGCATTTT	CASSQDRVAQPQHF
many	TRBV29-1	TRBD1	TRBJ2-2	TGCAGCGTTGAAGATCCTAGGACAGGGGTGATCGGGGAGCTGTTTTTT	CSVEDPRTGVIGELFF
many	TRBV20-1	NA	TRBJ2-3	TGCAGTGCCGAGGCAGATACGCAGTATTTT	CSAEADTQYF
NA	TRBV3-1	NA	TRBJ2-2	TGTGCCAGCAGCCCGCCGGTCCAAGACAGCAACACCGGGGAGCTGTTTTTT	CASSPPVQDSNTGELFF
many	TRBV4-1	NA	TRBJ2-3	TGCGCCAGCAGCCAAGTTCCGCCTCCAGATACGCAGTATTTT	CASSQVPPPDTQYF
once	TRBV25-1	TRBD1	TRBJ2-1	TGTGCCAGCAGTGAAGACAGGGGGCGCATCGATGAGCAGTTCTTC	CASSEDRGRIDEQFF
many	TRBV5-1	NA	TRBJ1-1	TGCGCCAGCACGGACTTTGGGGGGAACACTGAAGCTTTCTTT	CASTDFGGNTEAFF
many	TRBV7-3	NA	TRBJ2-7	TGTGCCAGCAGCATAAACCCCTCGATGGAGCAGTACTTC	CASSINPSMEQYF
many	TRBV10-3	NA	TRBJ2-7	TGTGCCATCAGTGGAAGGTCTAAGACAGGTGCCCCCTACGAGCAGTACTTC	CAISGRSKTGAPYEQYF
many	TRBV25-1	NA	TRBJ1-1	TGTGCCACCGAGAGGAACACTGAAGCTTTCTTT	CATERNTEAFF
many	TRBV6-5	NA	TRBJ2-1	TGTGCCAGCAGTTACTCCAGGGGAGGTGGTGAGCAGTTCTTC	CASSYSRGGGEQFF
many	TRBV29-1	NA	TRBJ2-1	TGCAGCGTTGAAGATCCGGGGTTCCAACAGACTACCTACAATGAGCAGTTCTTC	CSVEDPGFQQTTYNEQFF
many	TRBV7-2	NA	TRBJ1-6	TGTGCCAGCAGCTTAGGTCGGGGAAGAGGATCACCCCTCCACTTT	CASSLGRGRGSPLHF
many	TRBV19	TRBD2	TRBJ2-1	TGTGCCAGTAGGAAGCGGGACTTGCGCAATGAGCAGTTCTTC	CASRKRDLRNEQFF
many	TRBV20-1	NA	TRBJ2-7	TGCAGTGCTAGAGCAAGGGAGCTCTACGAGCAGTACTTC	CSARARELYEQYF
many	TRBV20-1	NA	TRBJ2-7	TGCAGTGCTCAACGGACGGGTGGAGAGCAGTACTTC	CSAQRTGGEQYF
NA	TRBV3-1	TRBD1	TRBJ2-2	TGTGCCAGCAGCCCCCCGGGACAGGGGACGGCCGGGGAGCTGTTTTTT	CASSPPGQGTAGELFF
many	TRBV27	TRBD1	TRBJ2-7	TGTGCCAGCAGTTCCCCAGCGCGACAGGGCCTTCCGGCCTACGAGCAGTACTTC	CASSSPARQGLPAYEQYF
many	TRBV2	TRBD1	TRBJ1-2	TGTGCCAGCACCTGGGACAGGGGCATGTTTGGCTACACCTTC	CASTWDRGMFGYTF
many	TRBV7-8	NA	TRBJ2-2	TGTGCCAGCAGCTCCGGGACATTCAACACCGGGGAGCTGTTTTTT	CASSSGTFNTGELFF
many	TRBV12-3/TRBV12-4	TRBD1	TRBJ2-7	TGTGCCAGCAGTTCTACACAGGGGAACGAGCAGTACTTC	CASSSTQGNEQYF
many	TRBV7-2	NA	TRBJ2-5	TGTGCCAGCAGCACCGACACCCTAGGGTCCCAGTACTTC	CASSTDTLGSQYF
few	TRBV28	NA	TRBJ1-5	TGTGCCAGCATCATGCAGGGCTACAATCAGCCCCAGCATTTT	CASIMQGYNQPQHF
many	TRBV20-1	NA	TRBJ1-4	TGCAGTGCTAGACAGGGGATGGCTCCTAATGAAAAACTGTTTTTT	CSARQGMAPNEKLFF